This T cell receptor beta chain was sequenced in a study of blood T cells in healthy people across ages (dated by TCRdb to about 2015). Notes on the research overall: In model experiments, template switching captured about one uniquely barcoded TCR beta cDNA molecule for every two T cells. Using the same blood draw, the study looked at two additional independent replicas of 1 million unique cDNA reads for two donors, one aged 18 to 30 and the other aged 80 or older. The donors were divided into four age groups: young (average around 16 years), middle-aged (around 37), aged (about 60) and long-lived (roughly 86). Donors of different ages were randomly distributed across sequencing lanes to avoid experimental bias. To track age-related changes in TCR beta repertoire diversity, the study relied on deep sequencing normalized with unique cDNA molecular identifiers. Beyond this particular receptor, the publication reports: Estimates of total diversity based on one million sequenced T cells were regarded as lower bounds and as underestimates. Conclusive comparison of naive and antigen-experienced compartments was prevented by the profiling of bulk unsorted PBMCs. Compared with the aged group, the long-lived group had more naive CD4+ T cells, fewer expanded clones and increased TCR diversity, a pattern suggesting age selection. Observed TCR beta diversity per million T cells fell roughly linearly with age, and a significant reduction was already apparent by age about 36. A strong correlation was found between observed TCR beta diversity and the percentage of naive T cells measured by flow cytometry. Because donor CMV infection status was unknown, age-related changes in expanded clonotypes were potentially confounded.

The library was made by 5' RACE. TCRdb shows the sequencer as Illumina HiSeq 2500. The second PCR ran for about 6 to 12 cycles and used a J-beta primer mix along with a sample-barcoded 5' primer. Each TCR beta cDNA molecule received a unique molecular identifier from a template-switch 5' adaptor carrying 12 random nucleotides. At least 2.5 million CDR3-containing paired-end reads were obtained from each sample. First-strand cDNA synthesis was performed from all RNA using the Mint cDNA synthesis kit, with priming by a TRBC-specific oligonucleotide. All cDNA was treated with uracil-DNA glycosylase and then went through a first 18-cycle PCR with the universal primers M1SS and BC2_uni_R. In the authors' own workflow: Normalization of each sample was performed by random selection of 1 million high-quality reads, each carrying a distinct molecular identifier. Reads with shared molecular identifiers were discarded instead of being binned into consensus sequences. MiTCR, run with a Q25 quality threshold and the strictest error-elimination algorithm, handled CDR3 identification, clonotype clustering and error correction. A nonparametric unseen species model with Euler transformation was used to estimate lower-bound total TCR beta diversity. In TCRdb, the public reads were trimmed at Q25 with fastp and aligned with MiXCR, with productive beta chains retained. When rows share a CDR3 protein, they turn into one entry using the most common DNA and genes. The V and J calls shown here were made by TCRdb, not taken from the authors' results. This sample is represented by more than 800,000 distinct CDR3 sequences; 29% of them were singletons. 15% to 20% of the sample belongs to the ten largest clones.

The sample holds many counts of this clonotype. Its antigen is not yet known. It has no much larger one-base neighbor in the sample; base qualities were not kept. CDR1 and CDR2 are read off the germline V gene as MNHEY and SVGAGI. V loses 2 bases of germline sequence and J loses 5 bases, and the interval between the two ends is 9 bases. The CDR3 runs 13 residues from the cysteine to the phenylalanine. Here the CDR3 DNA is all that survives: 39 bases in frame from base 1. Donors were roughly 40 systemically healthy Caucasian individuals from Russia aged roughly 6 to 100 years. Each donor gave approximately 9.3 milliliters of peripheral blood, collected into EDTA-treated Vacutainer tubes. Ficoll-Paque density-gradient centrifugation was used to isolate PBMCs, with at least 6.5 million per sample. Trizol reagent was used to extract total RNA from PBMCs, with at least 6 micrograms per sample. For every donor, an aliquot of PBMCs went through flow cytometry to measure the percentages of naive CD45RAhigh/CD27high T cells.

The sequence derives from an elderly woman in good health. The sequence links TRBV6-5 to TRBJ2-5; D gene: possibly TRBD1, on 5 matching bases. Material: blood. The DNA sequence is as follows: TGTGCCAGCAGTTACGCAGGGTTGGAGACCCAGTACTTC. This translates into CASSYAGLETQYF.